Sequencing of this T cell receptor beta chain was carried out in a study of sequential checkpoint blockade in melanoma. Here immunoSEQ multiplex PCR was the method, and the copy in TCRdb shows in-frame clones only, minus some. The sample has tens of thousands of clones; around 86% are singletons. As for treatment: randomized to nivolumab then ipilimumab (arm A) or the reverse (arm B). PBMC sorting kept live CD3+CD8+ cells without CD19 or CD56. The CDR3 covers 15 residues. Trimming took 6 bases from V and 5 from J; bases not matched to a gene: 11. Germline assignment: CDR1 SGHDT and CDR2 YYEEEE. The receptor's source is a human donor with melanoma. The chain links TRBV5-6 to TRBJ2-7; 10 bases agree with TRBD1. The specimen was CD8+ T cells sorted from blood (inferred from file names), collected from a patient given nivolumab and ipilimumab in sequence. The CDR3: CASTQLPGTGDEQYF. The DNA of the CDR3 is TGTGCCAGCACCCAACTACCCGGGACAGGGGACGAGCAGTACTTC.